These 2 T cell receptor beta chains were all obtained from the same sample, sequenced in a study of OX40 agonist ivuxolimab in advanced cancers. Sequencing was performed with immunoSEQ multiplex PCR; in TCRdb, only in-frame clones are kept and a portion is missing. The data contain approximately 58,000 clones, 84% of them singletons. Sample: CD4+ or CD8+ T cells sorted from blood, taken in a trial of the OX40 agonist ivuxolimab. The receptor set was obtained from an adult with an advanced solid tumor such as melanoma, head and neck, liver or kidney cancer.

This chain connects TRBV18 to TRBJ2-1, with 13 bases lining up with TRBD2. V lost 3 bases to trimming and J lost 8 bases; unmatched junction nucleotides: 7. This CDR3 is 16 amino acids long. The germline V gene encodes CDR1 KGHSH and CDR2 LQKENI. In DNA form, the CDR3 reads TGTGCCAGCTCACCCAGGACTAGCGGGAGTGGTGATGAGCAGTTCTTC. Translated, it gives CASSPRTSGSGDEQFF.

This clone appeared once. V usage is TRBV18 and J usage is TRBJ2-7; a weak D match, TRBD1 (5 bases). The CDR3 extends over 14 amino acids. Germline CDR1 KGHSH, CDR2 LQKENI. V was pared by 3 bases and J by 4 bases, with 13 bases between. The CDR3 region has the DNA TGTGCCAGCTCACCCCAGGGTGATCATTACGAGCAGTACTTC. Residues: CASSPQGDHYEQYF. Combining the CDR3 with reference TRBV18 and TRBJ2-7 gives the whole variable domain NAGVMQNPRHLVRRRGQEARLRCSPMKGHSHVYWYRQLPEEGLKFMVYLQKENIIDESGMPKERFSAEFPKEGPSILRIQQVVRGDSAAYFCASSPQGDHYEQYFGPGTRLTVT.